A selection of T cell receptor beta chains follows, all from one sample in a study of blood T cell repertoires in COVID-19. Assay: immunoSEQ multiplex PCR; the TCRdb copy retains only in-frame clones and omits some. The profile covers roughly 130,000 clones, with roughly 83% appearing a single time and 16% taken by the ten largest. The sample taken for sequencing was peripheral blood. These receptors were collected from a woman aged 50 to 60 with acute or convalescent COVID-19. Both conserved end residues are part of each CDR3. A D gene is named only where the DNA matches it firmly. The listing skips clone size in some rows; elsewhere it reads once, few, many or a size class.

J gene: TRBJ1-4
clone size: NA
V gene: TRBV24-1
D gene: NA
CDR3 DNA: TGTGCCACCAGTGATTTCGACAGACCCACAACTAATGAAAAACTGTTTTTT
CDR3 protein: CATSDFDRPTTNEKLFF

J gene: TRBJ1-5
clone size: NA
V gene: TRBV6-5
D gene: TRBD1
CDR3 DNA: TGTGCCAGCATGACAGGGGGCAATCAGCCCCAGCATTTT
CDR3 protein: CASMTGGNQPQHF

J gene: TRBJ2-1
clone size: NA
V gene: TRBV5-4
D gene: TRBD2
CDR3 DNA: TGTGCCAGCAGCTTGTCTTTCAGCGGGGGAGGTAATGAGCAGTTCTTC
CDR3 protein: CASSLSFSGGGNEQFF

J gene: TRBJ2-3
clone size: NA
V gene: TRBV2
D gene: NA
CDR3 DNA: TGTGCCAGCAGTCTTACAGGGCCCCCGTCCCATACGCAGTATTTT
CDR3 protein: CASSLTGPPSHTQYF

J gene: TRBJ2-7
clone size: NA
V gene: TRBV6-2/TRBV6-3
D gene: TRBD1
CDR3 DNA: TGTGCCAGCAGTCCCTTGGACAGGTCCTACGAGCAGTACTTC
CDR3 protein: CASSPLDRSYEQYF

J gene: TRBJ1-2
clone size: NA
V gene: TRBV7-8
D gene: NA
CDR3 DNA: TGTGCCAGCAGCTTAGTGGGGAGTGGTCCCTCTCCTCCGTCTGGCTACACCTTC
CDR3 protein: CASSLVGSGPSPPSGYTF

J gene: TRBJ2-3
clone size: NA
V gene: TRBV3-1/TRBV3-2
D gene: TRBD2
CDR3 DNA: TGTGCCAGCAGCGAAGCGACTAGCGGGGTAGATACGCAGTATTTT
CDR3 protein: CASSEATSGVDTQYF

J gene: TRBJ1-4
clone size: NA
V gene: TRBV5-1
D gene: TRBD1
CDR3 DNA: TGCGCCAGCAGCCAACGGACAGGGATAGGAGTAGAAGAAAAACTGTTTTTT
CDR3 protein: CASSQRTGIGVEEKLFF

J gene: TRBJ2-7
clone size: NA
V gene: TRBV11-2
D gene: NA
CDR3 DNA: TGTGCCAGCAGCTTAGATCTAGGAGCATCCTACGAGCAGTACTTC
CDR3 protein: CASSLDLGASYEQYF

J gene: TRBJ1-2
clone size: few
V gene: TRBV12-3/TRBV12-4
D gene: NA
CDR3 DNA: TGTGCCAGCAGTTTAAACGGCTATGGCTACACCTTC
CDR3 protein: CASSLNGYGYTF

J gene: TRBJ1-2
clone size: NA
V gene: TRBV21-1
D gene: NA
CDR3 DNA: TGTGCCAGCAGCAAACCTACCGACAGGGAAAACTATGGCTACACCTTC
CDR3 protein: CASSKPTDRENYGYTF

J gene: TRBJ2-1
clone size: NA
V gene: TRBV11-3
D gene: TRBD2
CDR3 DNA: TGTGCCAGCAGCTCGGGACTAGCGAGCTACAATGAGCAGTTCTTC
CDR3 protein: CASSSGLASYNEQFF

J gene: TRBJ1-1
clone size: NA
V gene: TRBV5-5
D gene: NA
CDR3 DNA: TGTGCCAGCACCCTTCGACAGACGAACACTGAAGCTTTCTTT
CDR3 protein: CASTLRQTNTEAFF

J gene: TRBJ1-5
clone size: NA
V gene: TRBV3-1/TRBV3-2
D gene: NA
CDR3 DNA: TGTGCCAGCAGCCAAGGGGGCACCAATCAGCCCCAGCATTTT
CDR3 protein: CASSQGGTNQPQHF

J gene: TRBJ1-2
clone size: NA
V gene: TRBV15
D gene: NA
CDR3 DNA: TGTGCCACCAGCGAGTGGTCACTTAATGGCTACACCTTC
CDR3 protein: CATSEWSLNGYTF

J gene: TRBJ2-1
clone size: few
V gene: TRBV18
D gene: NA
CDR3 DNA: TGTGCCAGCTCACCACAAGAGGCGGATGAGCAGTTCTTC
CDR3 protein: CASSPQEADEQFF

J gene: TRBJ1-5
clone size: NA
V gene: TRBV12-5
D gene: NA
CDR3 DNA: TGTGCTAGTGGTTTGGTCGGGAGGGATCAGCCCCAGCATTTT
CDR3 protein: CASGLVGRDQPQHF

J gene: TRBJ1-2
clone size: NA
V gene: TRBV7-8
D gene: NA
CDR3 DNA: TGTGCCAGCAGCCCAGAGCTTAGTTTGAGGGACTATGGCTACACCTTC
CDR3 protein: CASSPELSLRDYGYTF

J gene: TRBJ1-2
clone size: once
V gene: TRBV5-1
D gene: TRBD1
CDR3 DNA: TGCGCCAGCAGCTCCGGGACAGTCAAGTTATCTAGTGGGTACACCTTC
CDR3 protein: CASSSGTVKLSSGYTF

J gene: TRBJ1-1
clone size: NA
V gene: TRBV3-1/TRBV3-2
D gene: TRBD1
CDR3 DNA: TGTGCCAGCAGCTTTGGACAGGTTGAAGCTTTCTTT
CDR3 protein: CASSFGQVEAFF

J gene: TRBJ1-2
clone size: NA
V gene: TRBV6-6
D gene: TRBD1
CDR3 DNA: TGTGCCAGCAGTTACACGGACAGGGGGCTTGGCTACACCTTC
CDR3 protein: CASSYTDRGLGYTF

J gene: TRBJ1-2
clone size: NA
V gene: TRBV5-1
D gene: NA
CDR3 DNA: TGCGCCAGCAGATACGACGGGAACTATGGCTACACCTTC
CDR3 protein: CASRYDGNYGYTF

J gene: TRBJ1-5
clone size: NA
V gene: TRBV2
D gene: NA
CDR3 DNA: TGTGCCAGCAGTGTGTCAGGGCGGCGGCCCCAGCATTTT
CDR3 protein: CASSVSGRRPQHF

J gene: TRBJ1-4
clone size: once
V gene: TRBV5-1
D gene: TRBD1
CDR3 DNA: TGCGCCAGCAGCTTGCAGGGGGGTAATGAAAAACTGTTTTTT
CDR3 protein: CASSLQGGNEKLFF

J gene: TRBJ1-2
clone size: NA
V gene: TRBV2
D gene: NA
CDR3 DNA: TGTGCCAGCAGTGAAGGCAGAACTAACTATGGCTACACCTTC
CDR3 protein: CASSEGRTNYGYTF

J gene: TRBJ1-5
clone size: NA
V gene: TRBV5-3
D gene: NA
CDR3 DNA: TGTGCCAGAAAGAGGGCAGGCAATCAGCCCCAGCATTTT
CDR3 protein: CARKRAGNQPQHF

J gene: TRBJ2-1
clone size: once
V gene: TRBV24-1
D gene: TRBD2
CDR3 DNA: TGTGCCACACAACTAGCGGGGGGACACAATGAGCAGTTCTTC
CDR3 protein: CATQLAGGHNEQFF

J gene: TRBJ2-7
clone size: NA
V gene: TRBV6-5
D gene: NA
CDR3 DNA: TGTGCCAGCAGTTACGGTTCTGGAGACTTTTACGAGCAGTACTTC
CDR3 protein: CASSYGSGDFYEQYF

J gene: TRBJ2-1
clone size: NA
V gene: TRBV7-6
D gene: NA
CDR3 DNA: TGTGCCAGCAGCTTAGGACAGTACTCCTACAATGAGCAGTTCTTC
CDR3 protein: CASSLGQYSYNEQFF

J gene: TRBJ1-4
clone size: few
V gene: TRBV30
D gene: TRBD1
CDR3 DNA: TGTGCCTGGAGTGTACCCCGGGACAGGGTCGTTAATGAAAAACTGTTTTTT
CDR3 protein: CAWSVPRDRVVNEKLFF

J gene: TRBJ2-3
clone size: NA
V gene: TRBV7-9
D gene: TRBD2
CDR3 DNA: TGTGCCAGCAGCCACCCATGGGCTAGCGGGGGCCCAGATACGCAGTATTTT
CDR3 protein: CASSHPWASGGPDTQYF

J gene: TRBJ1-1
clone size: NA
V gene: TRBV13
D gene: NA
CDR3 DNA: TGTGCCAGCAGCTTAGGCAGGCCGAACACTGAAGCTTTCTTT
CDR3 protein: CASSLGRPNTEAFF

J gene: TRBJ1-5
clone size: NA
V gene: TRBV19
D gene: TRBD1
CDR3 DNA: TGTGCCAGTAGTCCACGGACAGGGCCGCCCAATCAGCCCCAGCATTTT
CDR3 protein: CASSPRTGPPNQPQHF

J gene: TRBJ1-6
clone size: NA
V gene: TRBV3-1/TRBV3-2
D gene: NA
CDR3 DNA: TGTGCCAGCAGCCTCGGGAATTCACCCCTCCACTTT
CDR3 protein: CASSLGNSPLHF

J gene: TRBJ2-7
clone size: NA
V gene: TRBV7-8
D gene: TRBD2
CDR3 DNA: TGTGCCAGCAGCTCCCGGACTAGCGGGGGGGCTTCAACCTACGAGCAGTACTTC
CDR3 protein: CASSSRTSGGASTYEQYF

J gene: TRBJ1-1
clone size: NA
V gene: TRBV10-3
D gene: NA
CDR3 DNA: TGTGCCATCAGTGAGTCGAGGGGGGGTACGATGTCTGAAGCTTTCTTT
CDR3 protein: CAISESRGGTMSEAFF

J gene: TRBJ2-3
clone size: NA
V gene: TRBV21-1
D gene: NA
CDR3 DNA: TGTGCCAGTCGACAGACAGGGAGAGATTGCACAGATACGCAGTATTTT
CDR3 protein: CASRQTGRDCTDTQYF

J gene: TRBJ1-3
clone size: NA
V gene: TRBV5-1
D gene: NA
CDR3 DNA: TGCGCCAGCACCCAGGGTTCTCCTGGAAACACCATATATTTT
CDR3 protein: CASTQGSPGNTIYF

J gene: TRBJ1-1
clone size: once
V gene: TRBV5-5
D gene: NA
CDR3 DNA: TGTGCCAGCAGCTTGTACGGTCCAAACACTGAAGCTTTCTTT
CDR3 protein: CASSLYGPNTEAFF

J gene: TRBJ1-2
clone size: NA
V gene: TRBV3-1/TRBV3-2
D gene: NA
CDR3 DNA: TGTGCCAGCAGCCAAGGGGCAGCTAACTATGGCTACACCTTC
CDR3 protein: CASSQGAANYGYTF

J gene: TRBJ2-2
clone size: NA
V gene: TRBV3-1/TRBV3-2
D gene: TRBD1
CDR3 DNA: TGTGCCAGCAGCCAAGGGACAGGGGTCACCGGGGAGCTGTTTTTT
CDR3 protein: CASSQGTGVTGELFF

J gene: TRBJ2-1
clone size: NA
V gene: TRBV5-1
D gene: TRBD2
CDR3 DNA: TGCGCCAGCAGCTTGGGCGGCGGGGGGGCCTTTAATGAGCAGTTCTTC
CDR3 protein: CASSLGGGGAFNEQFF

J gene: TRBJ1-3
clone size: NA
V gene: TRBV5-4
D gene: NA
CDR3 DNA: TGTGCCAGCAGCTTGGCAGCGGGAGGCGCTGGAAACACCATATATTTT
CDR3 protein: CASSLAAGGAGNTIYF

J gene: TRBJ1-3
clone size: NA
V gene: TRBV5-5
D gene: NA
CDR3 DNA: TGTGCCAGCAGCTTGGGGGCAGGGCCTGGAAACACCATATATTTT
CDR3 protein: CASSLGAGPGNTIYF

J gene: TRBJ2-2
clone size: few
V gene: TRBV12-5
D gene: TRBD1
CDR3 DNA: TGTGCTAGTGGTTTGGTACAGGGGGACACCGGGGAGCTGTTTTTT
CDR3 protein: CASGLVQGDTGELFF

J gene: TRBJ1-4
clone size: NA
V gene: TRBV29-1
D gene: NA
CDR3 DNA: TGCAGCGTCCTAGGACTTAATGAAAAACTGTTTTTT
CDR3 protein: CSVLGLNEKLFF